A single T cell receptor (beta chain) is shown here with its context. No antigen is known for it. This sample is part of a study of T cell responses to AZD1222 COVID-19 vaccine. Profiled with immunoSEQ multiplex PCR; TCRdb holds only in-frame clones, not every one. This table has 80,000 to 95,000 clones, approximately 90% appearing once. Study-wide results and limits: Two AZD1222 doses significantly raised spike-specific TCR breadth and depth over controls. Epitopes outside B.1.351 and B.1.1.7 mutated regions reportedly drew nearly half of spike TCRs. Repertoires were obtained solely post-peak T cell response.

The length of the CDR3 is 12 residues. After removal of 3 bases from V and 7 bases from J, the junction contained 3 bases not matched to a gene. The germline V gene encodes CDR1 SGDLS and CDR2 YYNGEE. J is TRBJ1-2 and V is TRBV9, with TRBD1 identical over 7 bases. This specimen consisted of peripheral blood, obtained on day 0 of AZD1222 vaccination. The TCR comes from an adult in good health. CDR3 loop: CASSGQGFGYTF. In nucleotides, the CDR3 is TGTGCCAGCAGCGGACAGGGTTTTGGCTACACCTTC.